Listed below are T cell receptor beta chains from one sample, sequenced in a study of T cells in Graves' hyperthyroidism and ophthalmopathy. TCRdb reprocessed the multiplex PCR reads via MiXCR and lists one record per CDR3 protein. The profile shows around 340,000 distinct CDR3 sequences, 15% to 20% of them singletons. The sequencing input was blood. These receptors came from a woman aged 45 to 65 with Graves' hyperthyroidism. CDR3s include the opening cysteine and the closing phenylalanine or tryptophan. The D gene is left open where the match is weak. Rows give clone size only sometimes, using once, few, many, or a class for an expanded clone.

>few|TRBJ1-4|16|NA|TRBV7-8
TGTGCCAGCAGCTTATTCTACGAAACAACTAATGAAAAACTGTTTTTT
CASSLFYETTNEKLFF
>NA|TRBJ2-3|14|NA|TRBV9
TGTGCCAGCAGCGTAGAATCTCAGGTTGGGATGCAGTATTTT
CASSVESQVGMQYF
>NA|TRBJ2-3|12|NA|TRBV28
TGTGCCAGCAGGACCTTCGGAGATACGCAGTATTTT
CASRTFGDTQYF
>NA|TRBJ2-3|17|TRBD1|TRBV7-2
TGTGCCAGCAGCTTATCCCCAGGACAGGGTTGGGCAGATACGCAGTATTTT
CASSLSPGQGWADTQYF
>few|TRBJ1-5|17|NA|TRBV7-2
TGTGCCAGCAGCCCAGCGGTGACAGGATTTACCGGTCAGCCCCAGCATTTT
CASSPAVTGFTGQPQHF
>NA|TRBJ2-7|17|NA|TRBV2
TGTGCCAGCAGTGAAGGGACGCCTGCCCACAGCTCCTACGAGCAGTACTTC
CASSEGTPAHSSYEQYF
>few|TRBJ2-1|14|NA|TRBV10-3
TGTGCCATCAGTGAAGGAGGTGGCGTTTCTGAGCAGTTCTTC
CAISEGGGVSEQFF
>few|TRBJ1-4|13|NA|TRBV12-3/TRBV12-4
TGTGCCAGCAGTTTAGCCTGGGGTGAAAAACTGTTTTTT
CASSLAWGEKLFF
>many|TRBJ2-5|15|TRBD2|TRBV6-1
TGTGCCAGCAGTTCTTGGACTAGCGAGTTTCGGACCCAGTACTTC
CASSSWTSEFRTQYF
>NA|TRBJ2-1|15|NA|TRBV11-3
TGTGCCAGCAGCTTAGGCCGGACAGGGAGGGATGAGCAGTTCTTC
CASSLGRTGRDEQFF
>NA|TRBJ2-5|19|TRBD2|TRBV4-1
TGCGCCAGAATAAAACTTCGGGACCCACTAGCGGGGGGTCAAGAGACCCAGTACTTC
CARIKLRDPLAGGQETQYF
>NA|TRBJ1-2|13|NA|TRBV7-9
TGTGCCAGCAGCTTAGGGAACCGCTATGGCTACACCTTC
CASSLGNRYGYTF
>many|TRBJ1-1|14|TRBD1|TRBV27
TGTGCCAGCAGTCCATTAACAGGGGAGACTGAAGCTTTCTTT
CASSPLTGETEAFF
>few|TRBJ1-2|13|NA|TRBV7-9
TGTGCCAGCGGGCAGCAAATTAACTATGGCTACACCTTC
CASGQQINYGYTF
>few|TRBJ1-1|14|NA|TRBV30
TGTGCCTGGAGTGCGGACCGCGGGAACACTGAAGCTTTCTTT
CAWSADRGNTEAFF
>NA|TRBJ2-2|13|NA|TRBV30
TGTGCCTGGACCCCCGGAACGGTCGGGGAGCTGTTTTTT
CAWTPGTVGELFF
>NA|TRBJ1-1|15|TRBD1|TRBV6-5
TGTGCCAGCAGTTACACAGGGGATCCCGGCACTGAAGCTTTCTTT
CASSYTGDPGTEAFF
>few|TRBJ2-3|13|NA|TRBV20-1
TGCAGCAGGACAGTGCAAGACACAGATACGCAGTATTTT
CSRTVQDTDTQYF
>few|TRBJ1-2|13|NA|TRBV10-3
TGTGCTGCCAGGGCAGGGGAGGCCTATGGCTACACCTTC
CAARAGEAYGYTF
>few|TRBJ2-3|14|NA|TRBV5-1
TGCGCCAGCAGCTTTGCGGAAAGCACAGATACGCAGTATTTT
CASSFAESTDTQYF
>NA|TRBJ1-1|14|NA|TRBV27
TGTGCCAGCAGATTGAACAGGGTCCTCACTGAAGCTTTCTTT
CASRLNRVLTEAFF
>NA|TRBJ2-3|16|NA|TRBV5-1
TGCGCCAGCAGCCCGAGAGGGGGGCAAATGACAGATACGCAGTATTTT
CASSPRGGQMTDTQYF
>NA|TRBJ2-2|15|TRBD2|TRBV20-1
TGCAGTGCTACTGATCTAGCGGGAGGGACCGGGGAGCTGTTTTTT
CSATDLAGGTGELFF
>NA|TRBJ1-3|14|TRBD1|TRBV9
TGTGCCAGCAGCGCGACAGGGCTTGGAAACACCATATATTTT
CASSATGLGNTIYF
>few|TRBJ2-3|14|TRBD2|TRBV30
TGTGCCTGGAGTCTACTAGCGGGAGGTGATACGCAGTATTTT
CAWSLLAGGDTQYF
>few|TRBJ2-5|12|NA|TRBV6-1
TGTGCCAGCATCGACCCGGCTGAGACCCAGTACTTC
CASIDPAETQYF
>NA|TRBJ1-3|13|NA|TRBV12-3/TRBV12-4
TGTGCCAGCAGAGAACAAGCCGGAAACACCATATATTTT
CASREQAGNTIYF
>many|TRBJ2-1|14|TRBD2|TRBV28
TGTGCCAGCAGCACACTAGCGGGAGCCAATGAGCAGTTCTTC
CASSTLAGANEQFF
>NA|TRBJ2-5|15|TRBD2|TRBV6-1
TGTGCCAGCAGTGCGATTCTAGCGGTCCAAGAGACCCAGTACTTC
CASSAILAVQETQYF
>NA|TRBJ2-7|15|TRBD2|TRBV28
TGTGCCAGCAGAACTAGCGGGACTAGCTCCTACGAGCAGTACTTC
CASRTSGTSSYEQYF
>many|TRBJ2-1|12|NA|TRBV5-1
TGTGCCAGCAGCTTGGATGGGCCGGTGCAGTTCTTC
CASSLDGPVQFF
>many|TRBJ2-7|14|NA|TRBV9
TGTGCCAGCAGCCCCCGGGTCTCGCCGTACGAGCAGTACTTC
CASSPRVSPYEQYF
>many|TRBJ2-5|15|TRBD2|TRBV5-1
TGCGCCAGCAGCTTGGGCCAAGCGGGACGAGAGACCCAGTACTTC
CASSLGQAGRETQYF
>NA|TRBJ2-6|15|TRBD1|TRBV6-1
TGTGCCAGCATCCTGACAGGGGCTGGGGCCAACGTCCTGACTTTC
CASILTGAGANVLTF
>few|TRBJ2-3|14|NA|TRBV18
TGTGCCAGCTCACCACCCGGGGAGGTGGATACGCAGTATTTT
CASSPPGEVDTQYF
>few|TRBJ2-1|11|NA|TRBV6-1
TGTGCCAGCACCGGAGCCAATGAGCAGTTCTTC
CASTGANEQFF
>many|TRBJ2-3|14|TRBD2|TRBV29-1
TGCAGCCTTGCCTTAGCGGGAGTGGAAGATACGCAGTATTTT
CSLALAGVEDTQYF
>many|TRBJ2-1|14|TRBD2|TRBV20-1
TGCAGTGCTAGTGGGACTAGAGACTACAATGAGCAGTTCTTC
CSASGTRDYNEQFF
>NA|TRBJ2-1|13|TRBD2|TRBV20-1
TGCAGTGCTAGTAGCGGGAGGAGCTATGAGCAGTTCTTC
CSASSGRSYEQFF
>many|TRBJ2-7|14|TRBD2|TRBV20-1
TGCAGTGCTGAAAGCGGGAGGCGTGCCTACGAGCAGTACTTC
CSAESGRRAYEQYF
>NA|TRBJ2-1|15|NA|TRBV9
TGTGCCAGCAGCGTAGGAGGGGGATCATTCAATGAGCAGTTCTTC
CASSVGGGSFNEQFF
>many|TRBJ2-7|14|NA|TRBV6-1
TGTGCCAGCAGTGAAAAGAGGGAGATGGACGAGCAGTACTTC
CASSEKREMDEQYF